The 26 T cell receptor beta chains given below trace back to one sample, sequenced in a study of Ad26.COV2.S vaccination and SARS-CoV-2 variants. The method was immunoSEQ multiplex PCR; TCRdb's version includes in-frame clones alone and lacks a portion of them. Of fewer than 800,000 clones listed, roughly 90% were seen once; the top ten hold approximately 1.5%. Specified treatment: roughly 18 received Ad26.COV2.S at low or high dose, single or two shots; about five received placebo; per-sample allocation not given. Sampling took place 63 days after the first vaccine or placebo injection. The material sequenced was peripheral blood, taken in a trial of Ad26.COV2.S vaccine versus placebo. Every receptor here comes from a person between 18 and 65 years old who received the Ad26.COV2.S COVID-19 vaccine or a placebo.

This chain links TRBV27 with TRBJ1-6; D is unresolved. Germline V gene lookup returns CDR1 MNHEY and CDR2 SMNVEV (reference sequence). This CDR3 contains 15 residues. V was clipped by 3 bases and J by 6 bases, with 12 bases between them. CDR3 amino acids: CASSFRSDSNSPLHF. CDR3 coding DNA: TGTGCCAGCAGTTTCAGATCCGACTCTAATTCACCCCTCCACTTT.

The genes are TRBV2 and TRBJ1-1, with a tentative D call TRBD1 (6 bases). Germline CDR1 is SNHLY and CDR2 is FYNNEI. The V gene lost 6 bases and the J gene lost 2 bases, with 10 bases spanning the gap. The CDR3 is made up of 13 amino acids. Written as DNA, the CDR3 is TGTGCCAGCAGGCCCAGGGGCAACACTGAAGCTTTCTTT. This encodes CASRPRGNTEAFF.

This rearrangement joins TRBV7-2 to TRBJ1-5; possibly TRBD1 for D (5 bases). This CDR3 region has 14 residues. V gave up 1 base and J gave up 3 bases, with 7 bases separating them. Germline CDR1 SGHTA, CDR2 FQGNSA. CDR3 in amino acids: CASSLGDLNQPQHF. The CDR3 DNA reads as TGTGCCAGCAGCTTAGGGGACCTCAATCAGCCCCAGCATTTT. The full variable domain, with the rest looked up from reference TRBV7-2 and TRBJ1-5, is GAGVSQSPSNKVTEKGKDVELRCDPISGHTALYWYRQSLGQGLEFLIYFQGNSAPDKSGLPSDRFSAERTGGSVSTLTIQRTQQEDSAVYLCASSLGDLNQPQHFGDGTRLSIL.

A single count supports this clone. This rearrangement joins TRBV27 to TRBJ2-5; D not resolved. Trimming cost V 8 bases and J 7 bases, with 17 bases left between them. The CDR3 loop spans 13 amino acids. Looked up from germline, CDR1 is MNHEY and CDR2 is SMNVEV (reference sequence). This chain's CDR3 is CASGSRDKATQYF. In DNA form, the CDR3 reads TGTGCCAGCGGATCGCGAGACAAAGCGACCCAGTACTTC.

The chain links TRBV19 to TRBJ2-2; D is perhaps TRBD1 (5 bases). Germline V gives CDR1 LNHDA, CDR2 SQIVND (reference sequence). The V end lost 11 bases, the J end lost 3 bases, and 10 bases lay between the germline ends. The CDR3 is 12 residues long. Here the CDR3 DNA reads TGTGCCTCCTCCAGGGACACCGGGGAGCTGTTTTTT. Translation gives CASSRDTGELFF.

This chain uses TRBV24-1 with TRBJ2-2, with 12 bases lining up with TRBD2. Germline trimming cut 5 bases from V and 5 bases from J; bases unmatched to any gene: 2. From germline, CDR1 is KGHDR and CDR2 SFDVKD. The CDR3 extends over 15 amino acids. DNA of the CDR3: TGTGCCACCAGTGGACTAGCGGGGGTAACCGGGGAGCTGTTTTTT. Protein product: CATSGLAGVTGELFF.

The sample holds a few counts of this clone. V is TRBV24-1 and J is TRBJ1-2; weak D call: TRBD1 (5 bases). This CDR3 comprises 12 residues. Trimming removed 7 bases at V and 8 bases at J, with 13 bases between. The germline V gene encodes CDR1 KGHDR and CDR2 SFDVKD. The CDR3: CATRDMGGGYTF. The CDR3 DNA reads TGTGCCACCAGGGACATGGGAGGCGGCTACACCTTC.

The chain combines TRBV9 with TRBJ2-2; D call uncertain. CDR1 SGDLS and CDR2 YYNGEE come from the germline V gene. Trimming took off 3 bases at V and 4 bases at J, with 10 bases between the two ends. This CDR3 has 14 amino acids. The CDR3 coding sequence is TGTGCCAGCAGCGCTCCTGTGAGCACCGGGGAGCTGTTTTTT. As protein: CASSAPVSTGELFF. Full variable domain (remainder filled in from reference TRBV9 and TRBJ2-2): DSGVTQTPKHLITATGQRVTLRCSPRSGDLSVYWYQQSLDQGLQFLIQYYNGEERAKGNILERFSAQQFPDLHSELNLSSLELGDSALYFCASSAPVSTGELFFGEGSRLTVL.

CDR3 DNA sequence: TGTGCCAGCAGCGTAGTGAGGGCAGCGAGCACCGGGGAGCTGTTTTTT. Its protein is CASSVVRAASTGELFF. This chain connects TRBV9 to TRBJ2-2, with a weak D call TRBD2 (5 bases). Deletions cut 0 bases from V and 4 bases from J, with 13 bases between. This CDR3 spans 16 amino acids. Germline V CDR1 and CDR2: SGDLS, YYNGEE.

The chain joins TRBV30 to TRBJ1-6; 7 nucleotides line up with TRBD1. Germline CDR1 reads GTSNPN; CDR2 reads SVGIG (reference sequence). J lost 6 bases, V lost 5 bases, and 4 bases had no gene match. The CDR3 is 13 residues long. Here the CDR3 reads CAWARDSNSPLHF. CDR3 bases: TGTGCCTGGGCCCGGGACAGTAATTCACCCCTCCACTTT.

This chain joins TRBV5-1 and TRBJ1-1, with 8 bases aligning to TRBD1. CDR3 size: 15 residues. Losses at the gene ends were 4 bases for V and 4 bases for J; bases not matched to a gene: 9. From germline, CDR1 is SGHRS and CDR2 YFSETQ. The CDR3 bases are TGCGCCAGCAGCGCACTGACAGGGGCAGGCACTGAAGCTTTCTTT. Translated: CASSALTGAGTEAFF.

The genes are TRBV4-3 and TRBJ2-5; 12 nucleotides line up with TRBD2. CDR1 is LGHNA, CDR2 YSLEER, per germline. The CDR3 contains 19 residues. J was trimmed by 1 base and V by 0 bases; bases with no gene match: 9. CDR3 region: CASSQDRASGGALQETQYF. The CDR3 nucleotides are TGCGCCAGCAGCCAAGATCGGGCTAGCGGGGGGGCCCTCCAAGAGACCCAGTACTTC.

The chain uses TRBV20-1 and TRBJ2-7; D could derive from TRBD1 or TRBD2 (5 bases each). The germline V and J ends were trimmed by 3 bases and 3 bases, with 18 bases remaining between them. The CDR3 sequence is 15 residues long. The V gene's germline CDR1 is DFQATT and CDR2 SNEGSKA (reference sequence). The DNA of the CDR3 is TGCAGTGCTAGTGAGCCGCTAACTGGGGGCTACGAGCAGTACTTC. It encodes CSASEPLTGGYEQYF.

V usage is TRBV29-1 and J usage is TRBJ1-1; D is uncertain. CDR3 size: 11 residues. CDR1 and CDR2 (germline): SQVTM, ANQGSEA. Trimming cost V 2 bases and J 1 base, with 2 bases left between them. CDR3 nucleotide sequence: TGCAGCGTTGAAAAGAACACTGAAGCTTTCTTT. Protein product: CSVEKNTEAFF.

In this sample, this clone turned up once. This chain connects TRBV6-5 to TRBJ2-3, with D perhaps being TRBD1 or TRBD2 (5 bases each). The CDR3 length is 15 residues. The V gene lost 0 bases and the J gene lost 1 base, with 8 bases spanning the gap. Germline-derived CDR1 and CDR2 are MNHEY and SVGAGI. This chain's CDR3 is CASSYSRGGTDTQYF. As DNA, the CDR3 is TGTGCCAGCAGTTACTCGAGGGGAGGCACAGATACGCAGTATTTT.

This clone is a singleton in its sample. The V call is TRBV5-8, the J call TRBJ2-1; unclear D gene. The CDR3 extends over 13 amino acids. Germline CDR1 reads SGHTS; CDR2 reads YDEGEE. V was shortened by 3 bases and J by 9 bases, with 13 bases between the two germline ends. The CDR3 here is CASSYNRGSEQFF. In DNA, the CDR3 is TGTGCCAGCAGCTACAACAGAGGCAGTGAGCAGTTCTTC.

This clone has a single count. The chain uses TRBV5-5 and TRBJ2-7, with 9 positions matching TRBD1. Germline trimming cut 3 bases from V and 9 bases from J; bases unmatched to any gene: 13. The V gene's germline CDR1 is SGHKS and CDR2 YYEKEE (reference sequence). This CDR3 is built from 15 residues. CDR3 residues: CASSSPTGQGRRQYF. The CDR3 DNA reads as TGTGCCAGCAGCTCACCGACGGGACAGGGAAGGAGGCAGTACTTC. Together with reference TRBV5-5 and TRBJ2-7, the CDR3 gives the full variable domain: DAGVTQSPTHLIKTRGQQVTLRCSPISGHKSVSWYQQVLGQGPQFIFQYYEKEERGRGNFPDRFSARQFPNYSSELNVNALLLGDSALYLCASSSPTGQGRRQYFGPGTRLTVT.

This clone was seen a single time. The chain links TRBV10-3 to TRBJ1-1, with D tentatively TRBD1 (6 bases). This CDR3 is built from 16 residues. Germline CDR1 reads ENHRY; CDR2 reads SYGVKD. Trimming took off 5 bases at V and 0 bases at J, with 16 bases between the two ends. The CDR3 reads CAISYHRGFVNTEAFF. The CDR3 DNA follows: TGTGCCATCAGTTACCATAGGGGGTTCGTGAACACTGAAGCTTTCTTT.

On this clone: Additional DNA sequences in this sample encode the identical CDR3. J is TRBJ1-6 and V is TRBV3-1 (or the pseudogene TRBV3-2); the D is unclear. The V end lost 3 bases, the J end lost 9 bases, and 3 bases lay between the germline ends. Germline CDR1 and CDR2: LGHDT and YNNKEL (reference sequence). This CDR3 region has 11 residues. The CDR3 loop reads CASSQGSPLHF. CDR3 bases: TGTGCCAGCAGCCAGGGTTCACCCCTCCACTTT.

The chain employs TRBV12-5 and TRBJ2-3; 7 nucleotides align to TRBD1. Germline CDR1 is LGHNT and CDR2 is FRNRAP. CDR3 length: 15 residues. Unmatched junction bases numbered 7, after V lost 7 bases and J lost 0 bases. The CDR3 spells CASATGTASTDTQYF. CDR3 DNA: TGTGCTAGTGCCACTGGGACAGCTAGCACAGATACGCAGTATTTT.

The gene calls are TRBV6-5 and TRBJ2-7; the match to TRBD2 covers 8 bases. From germline, CDR1 is MNHEY and CDR2 SVGAGI. V shed 0 bases and J 2 bases; nucleotides not matched to a gene: 3. This CDR3 contains 15 residues. The CDR3, as DNA: TGTGCCAGCAGTTACTCGATGGGACTAGCCTACGAGCAGTACTTC. Translation: CASSYSMGLAYEQYF.

This clone has more than one count but fewer than ten. This chain uses TRBV15 with TRBJ1-6; D is unresolved. Germline V lookup: CDR1 LNHNV, CDR2 YYDKDF (reference sequence). The V end lost 5 bases, the J end lost 7 bases, and 21 bases lay between the germline ends. The CDR3 has 17 amino acids. The CDR3 DNA reads as TGTGCCACCAGCGGTAGAGGAAGCTTCGATTGGAATTCACCCCTCCACTTT. It encodes CATSGRGSFDWNSPLHF.

J is TRBJ2-1 and V is TRBV7-3; TRBD2 matches 10 bases. J gave up 4 bases and V 5 bases, and 5 bases lay outside the gene matches. There are 15 residues in the CDR3. CDR1 is SGHTA, CDR2 FQGTGA, per germline. The CDR3 region has the DNA TGTGCCAGCAGCCCTAGCGGGGGAGATTACAATGAGCAGTTCTTC. The encoded protein is CASSPSGGDYNEQFF.

The chain uses TRBV6-1 and TRBJ2-3; tentative D call: TRBD1 (6 bases). The V gene's germline CDR1 is MNHNS and CDR2 SASEGT. With 3 bases removed from V and 3 bases from J, the gap between germline ends came to 13 bases. The CDR3 has 15 residues. DNA for the CDR3: TGTGCCAGCAGTGAGGGGGCTATGGGAACAGATACGCAGTATTTT. This gives the protein CASSEGAMGTDTQYF.

This clone was observed once. The V and J genes are TRBV30 and TRBJ1-2; TRBD1 is a possible D gene (6 bases). Germline CDR1 is GTSNPN and CDR2 is SVGIG (reference sequence). This CDR3 has 13 amino acids. V was trimmed by 3 bases and J by 7 bases, leaving 15 bases between them. The CDR3 is CAWRIGGAVGYTF. CDR3 DNA sequence: TGTGCCTGGAGGATTGGGGGGGCGGTTGGCTACACCTTC.

The genes are TRBV15 and TRBJ2-1; no clear D gene. The germline CDR1 and CDR2 sequences are LNHNV and YYDKDF (reference sequence). The CDR3 length is 14 residues. V was trimmed by 0 bases and J by 4 bases, leaving 7 bases between them. CDR3 coding DNA: TGTGCCACCAGCAGAGATTACGGGTACAATGAGCAGTTCTTC. Protein sequence: CATSRDYGYNEQFF.